The 15 T cell receptor beta chains in this list originate from one sample, sequenced in a study of T cell clonotyping in hematopoietic cell transplantation. Only in-frame clones appear in the TCRdb table, and some are missing; sequencing was by immunoSEQ multiplex PCR. This table has about 15,000 clones, about 71% appearing once. The source material was peripheral blood mononuclear cells. The receptors were sampled from a woman aged 55-69 years in good health. Some clones in this sample may be carry-over from other donors' samples.

This clone was recorded once. This chain connects TRBV6-6 to TRBJ2-7; D unclear. V dropped 2 bases and J dropped 7 bases, with 9 bases sitting between them. The CDR3 length is 12 residues. Germline V CDR1 and CDR2: MNHNY, SVGAGI (reference sequence). The CDR3 sequence is CASSYDKREQYF. Written as DNA, the CDR3 is TGTGCCAGCAGTTACGACAAACGTGAGCAGTACTTC.

V usage is TRBV19 and J usage is TRBJ1-5; 8 bases line up with TRBD1. V shed 0 bases, J shed 11 bases, and the junction held 6 bases outside the gene matches. Germline assignment: CDR1 LNHDA and CDR2 SQIVND (reference sequence). The CDR3 runs 14 residues. This chain's CDR3 is CASSIEQGEGAQHF. The CDR3 DNA reads TGTGCCAGTAGTATAGAACAGGGGGAAGGGGCCCAGCATTTT.

The rearrangement links TRBV29-1 to TRBJ2-7, with D possibly being TRBD1 or TRBD2 (6 bases each). V gave up 3 bases and J gave up 2 bases, with 14 bases separating them. The germline V gene has CDR1 SQVTM and CDR2 ANQGSEA. The length of the CDR3 is 14 residues. CDR3 sequence reads: CSVEWGATPYEQYF. The CDR3 bases are TGCAGCGTTGAGTGGGGGGCTACCCCCTACGAGCAGTACTTC.

There are a few counts of this clone. CDR3 coding DNA: TGTGCCGTAAAGGGTTCACCCCTCCACTTT. It is translated as CAVKGSPLHF. This rearrangement joins TRBV6-1 to TRBJ1-6, with D hard to call. Germline V gene lookup returns CDR1 MNHNS and CDR2 SASEGT. With 11 bases removed from V and 9 bases from J, the gap between germline ends came to 8 bases. CDR3 length: 10 residues.

This clone has more than one count but fewer than ten. The chain couples TRBV28 to TRBJ2-7; D ambiguous. Trimming stripped 5 bases from V and 0 bases from J, with 5 bases between. The V gene's germline CDR1 is MDHEN and CDR2 SYDVKM. This CDR3 is 12 amino acids long. The CDR3 DNA reads TGTGCCAGCAGTCAGAGCTCCTACGAGCAGTACTTC. Translation gives CASSQSSYEQYF.

The CDR3 bases are TGTGCCACCAGCAGACTAGCCGGGGAGACCCAGTACTTC. This codes for CATSRLAGETQYF. J is TRBJ2-5 and V is TRBV15; tentatively, D is TRBD2 (5 bases). Germline lookup yields CDR1 LNHNV and CDR2 YYDKDF (reference sequence). The CDR3 consists of 13 residues. The germline V and J ends were trimmed by 2 bases and 5 bases, with 9 bases remaining between them.

The V gene is TRBV28, the J gene TRBJ1-2, with D tentatively TRBD1 (6 bases). Trimming shortened V by 5 bases and J by 7 bases, and 11 bases separated the two germline ends. The CDR3 is 12 amino acids. Germline V gives CDR1 MDHEN, CDR2 SYDVKM. CDR3 sequence reads: CASSTTGFGYTF. The CDR3 region has the DNA TGTGCCAGCAGTACCACAGGGTTTGGCTACACCTTC.

The chain combines TRBV11-2 with TRBJ1-1; tentatively, D is TRBD1 (6 bases). The CDR3 totals 14 residues. The V end lost 2 bases, the J end lost 3 bases, and 10 bases lay between the germline ends. Germline V gene sequence: CDR1 SGHAT, CDR2 FQNNGV. The chain's CDR3 is CASSLRNRDTEAFF. As DNA, the CDR3 is TGTGCCAGCAGCTTAAGAAACAGGGACACTGAAGCTTTCTTT.

This chain links TRBV30 with TRBJ1-3, with D possibly matching TRBD1 (6 bases). Germline-derived CDR1 and CDR2 are GTSNPN and SVGIG (reference sequence). V was trimmed by 4 bases and J by 2 bases, leaving 9 bases between them. The CDR3 is 13 amino acids. The CDR3 nucleotides are TGTGCCTGGACCAGGGGACCTGGAAACACCATATATTTT. This gives the protein CAWTRGPGNTIYF.

This rearrangement joins TRBV4-3 to TRBJ2-1, with 13 bases identical to TRBD2. This CDR3 is built from 15 residues. Losses at the gene ends were 5 bases for V and 8 bases for J; bases not matched to a gene: 6. Germline V CDR1 and CDR2: LGHNA, YSLEER. Here the CDR3 reads CASSTLAGGYDEQFF. The CDR3 DNA follows: TGCGCCAGCAGCACACTAGCGGGAGGGTACGATGAGCAGTTCTTC.

The chain uses TRBV6-1 and TRBJ1-6, with TRBD1 identical over 11 bases. The CDR3 is 17 amino acids. Per the germline V gene, CDR1 is MNHNS and CDR2 is SASEGT. With V trimmed by 4 bases and J by 6 bases, 8 bases remained unmatched. In nucleotides, the CDR3 is TGTGCCAGCAGTGTTGATGGGACAGGGGGAGGTAATTCACCCCTCCACTTT. As protein: CASSVDGTGGGNSPLHF.

This chain links TRBV2 with TRBJ1-1, with 7 bases identical to TRBD1. Germline V gene lookup returns CDR1 SNHLY and CDR2 FYNNEI. Trimming took 6 bases from V and 0 from J; bases not matched to a gene: 7. The length of the CDR3 is 15 residues. CDR3 in amino acids: CASRRRTGMNTEAFF. CDR3 sequence (DNA): TGTGCCAGCAGGAGAAGGACAGGCATGAACACTGAAGCTTTCTTT.

The chain couples TRBV9 to TRBJ2-1; D is unresolved. The V gene's germline CDR1 is SGDLS and CDR2 YYNGEE. This CDR3 region has 11 residues. Deletions cut 2 bases from V and 6 bases from J, with 3 bases between. The CDR3 DNA is TGTGCCAGCAGCGTCACCAATGAGCAGTTCTTC. This sequence encodes CASSVTNEQFF. Based on the CDR3 plus reference TRBV9 and TRBJ2-1, the full variable domain is DSGVTQTPKHLITATGQRVTLRCSPRSGDLSVYWYQQSLDQGLQFLIQYYNGEERAKGNILERFSAQQFPDLHSELNLSSLELGDSALYFCASSVTNEQFFGPGTRLTVL.

This clone was detected a few times. J is TRBJ2-2 and V is TRBV7-9; a weak D match, TRBD1 (6 bases). The germline V gene has CDR1 SEHNR and CDR2 FQNEAQ (reference sequence). The CDR3 runs 15 residues. The V end was cut by 5 bases, the J end by 1 base, with 11 bases between. The DNA of the CDR3 is TGTGCCAGCAGCCGCCCGACAGGGAACACCGGGGAGCTGTTTTTT. This gives the protein CASSRPTGNTGELFF.

The V call is TRBV29-1, the J call TRBJ1-4; D unclear. Germline V gene lookup returns CDR1 SQVTM and CDR2 ANQGSEA. This CDR3 is 11 amino acids long. Trimming shortened V by 2 bases and J by 7 bases, and 5 bases separated the two germline ends. Here the CDR3 reads CSVERGEKLFF. The CDR3 DNA reads as TGCAGCGTTGAAAGAGGTGAAAAACTGTTTTTT.